These T cell receptor beta chains were read from a single sample in a study of CD8+CD57+ T cells in acquired aplastic anemia. TCRdb ran MiXCR on the reads and lists one entry per CDR3 protein. The table records 200,000 to 300,000 distinct CDR3 sequences, 82% of them present only once. Sample: sorted CD4+, CD8+, or CD8+CD57+ T cells (not recorded which) from PBMCs. The receptors shown here come from a human donor with aplastic anemia. CDR3s include the opening cysteine and the closing phenylalanine or tryptophan. A D gene is named only where the DNA matches it firmly. Where a row states a size, it is once, few, many or the class of an expanded clone; other rows omit it.

D gene | J gene | V gene | clone size | CDR3 DNA | CDR3 protein
TRBD2 | TRBJ2-7 | TRBV5-4 | . | TGTGCCAGCAGCTTCGGGGAGGGTAACTACGAGCAGTACTTC | CASSFGEGNYEQYF
. | TRBJ1-2 | TRBV7-2 | . | TGTGCCAGCAGCTTAGAGGGGGGCCGGCATACACAGTATTACACCTTC | CASSLEGGRHTQYYTF
. | TRBJ2-3 | TRBV7-2 | . | TGTGCCAGCAGCGAAGCGGGCGGAGACAATCCGTATTTT | CASSEAGGDNPYF
TRBD2 | TRBJ2-4 | TRBV19 | few | TGTGCCAGTAGTATAGCTAGCGGAGCTGGGAACATTCAGTACTTC | CASSIASGAGNIQYF
. | TRBJ1-6 | TRBV7-9 | . | TGTGCCAGCAGTCCAGACACGGCACTGTTGCCCCTGCACTTT | CASSPDTALLPLHF
. | TRBJ2-5 | TRBV7-9 | . | TGTGCCAGCAGCTTGGTGGTGGGGAGAGAAGCCCTGTTCTTC | CASSLVVGREALFF
. | TRBJ1-1 | TRBV6-2/TRBV6-3 | few | TGTGCCAGCAGATTTGCGGGGAACACTGAAGCTTTCTTT | CASRFAGNTEAFF
TRBD1 | TRBJ2-7 | TRBV7-3 | . | TGTGCCAGCAGCCCCGGGACAGTAACCCCCGAGCAGTACTTC | CASSPGTVTPEQYF
. | TRBJ2-2 | TRBV15 | . | TGTGCCACCAGCGGAGTCACGGGTAACACCGGGGAGCTGTTTTTT | CATSGVTGNTGELFF
. | TRBJ1-2 | TRBV10-2 | once | TGCGCCATCAGCGAGCACAGAAACTATGGCTACACCTTC | CAISEHRNYGYTF
. | TRBJ2-5 | TRBV7-3 | . | TGTGCCAGCAGCTTAAGGGGGGCTGGCACTGAAGCCTTGTACTTC | CASSLRGAGTEALYF
. | TRBJ2-5 | TRBV7-8 | . | TGTGCCAGCAGCAGGGGCGCCAGCCACGAGACCCAGTACTTC | CASSRGASHETQYF
. | TRBJ1-6 | TRBV5-5 | . | TGTGCCAGCAGCCACAATCCCGGCGGCTATAATTCACCCCTCCACTTT | CASSHNPGGYNSPLHF
. | TRBJ2-5 | TRBV7-9 | . | TGTGCCAGCAGCTGGGCGGAACATACCCAGTACTTT | CASSWAEHTQYF
. | TRBJ1-2 | TRBV7-9 | . | . | CASSRLGVFGPGTF
. | TRBJ1-2 | TRBV7-9 | . | TGTGCCTACGAGGTAGCGGCGTACCAAGAGACCCAGTACACCTTC | CAYEVAAYQETQYTF
. | TRBJ2-5 | TRBV5-6 | . | TGTGCCAGCAGCTTGGCATTCGTGCAAGAGACCCAGTACTTC | CASSLAFVQETQYF
TRBD1 | TRBJ1-1 | TRBV6-5 | many | TGTGCCAGCAGTAGGGACAGGGTGAACACTGAAGCTTTCTTT | CASSRDRVNTEAFF
TRBD1 | TRBJ1-2 | TRBV7-9 | . | TGTGCCAGCAGCTTGCCAGGGGGCGGGGAGTGCGGCTACACCTTC | CASSLPGGGECGYTF
. | TRBJ1-1 | TRBV7-8 | . | TGTGCCAGCAGCTTTCCAGGAGGTGGGGGGAGCGATGACGGTGAAGCTTTCTTT | CASSFPGGGGSDDGEAFF
. | TRBJ2-7 | TRBV2 | . | TGTGCCAGCAGTGGGTCAGGCGGCGAGCAGTACTTC | CASSGSGGEQYF
. | TRBJ1-1 | TRBV11-2 | . | TGTGCCAGCGGAGGGGGTGGAGGCTTCTTGAACACTGAAGCTTTCTTT | CASGGGGGFLNTEAFF
. | TRBJ2-3 | TRBV7-9 | . | TGTGCCAGCAGCTTAGCCCACGGTCCAAAAGAGCACTATTTT | CASSLAHGPKEHYF
. | TRBJ2-3 | TRBV7-9 | . | . | CASSAGGTEAFFEF
. | TRBJ2-5 | TRBV7-2 | . | TGTGCCAGCACCCCAGCGGGACAGCCCGAGACCCAGTACTTC | CASTPAGQPETQYF
TRBD1 | TRBJ1-2 | TRBV7-8 | once | TGTGCCAGCAGCGCCTCGACAGGGGCCTTAGGCTATGGCTACACCTTC | CASSASTGALGYGYTF
. | TRBJ2-1 | TRBV9 | . | TGCGCCAGCAGCCAAGCTGGAAGTGAGCAGTTCTTC | CASSQAGSEQFF
. | TRBJ2-3 | TRBV9 | . | TGTGCCAGCAGCTCTTCCGGCGCAAGGGGCAGTGATTCGCAGTATTTT | CASSSSGARGSDSQYF
. | TRBJ2-2 | TRBV15 | . | TGTGCCACCAGCGGACTGGGCCTAACCACCGAGGAGCTGTTCTTT | CATSGLGLTTEELFF